This T cell receptor beta chain is drawn from a study of blood T cell repertoires in COVID-19. Turning to the study itself: PBMCs, B-cell-depleted T cells, or T cells were the source of the cDNA or gDNA that made up the material.

Clones were sequenced by immunoSEQ multiplex PCR, and TCRdb holds only the in-frame ones, with some missing. The table includes 150,000 to 200,000 clones, roughly 80% detected once. The sequenced sample consisted of peripheral blood. This sequence was found in a man between 60 and 75 years old with acute or convalescent COVID-19.

CDR3 in amino acids: CASSLTGVWTEAFF. Here the CDR3 DNA reads TGTGCCAGCAGTTTAACGGGGGTGTGGACTGAAGCTTTCTTT. V gene TRBV28 combines with J gene TRBJ1-1; D is perhaps TRBD1 (5 bases). Germline CDR1 is MDHEN and CDR2 is SYDVKM. The CDR3 has 14 residues. The V end was cut by 2 bases, the J end by 5 bases, with 12 bases between.